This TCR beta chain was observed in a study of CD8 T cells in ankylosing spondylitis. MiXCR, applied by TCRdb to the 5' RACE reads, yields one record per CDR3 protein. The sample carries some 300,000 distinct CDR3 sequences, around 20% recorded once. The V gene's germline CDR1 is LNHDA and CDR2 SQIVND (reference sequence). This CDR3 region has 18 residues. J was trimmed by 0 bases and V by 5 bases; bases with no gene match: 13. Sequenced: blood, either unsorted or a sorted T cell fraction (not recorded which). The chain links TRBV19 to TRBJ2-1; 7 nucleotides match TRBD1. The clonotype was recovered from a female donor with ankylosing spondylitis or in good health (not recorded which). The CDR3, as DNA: TGTGCCAGTAGTGCCCCCATGACAGGGCTAAGCTCCTACAATGAGCAGTTCTTC. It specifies CASSAPMTGLSSYNEQFF.